The source of this TCR beta chain is a study of blood T cell repertoires in COVID-19. Study details: The origin of the acute and convalescent COVID-19 samples was the United States, Italy and Spain. Nucleic acid was either cDNA or gDNA, and it came from T cells, B-cell-depleted T cells, or PBMCs.

The sample holds a few counts of this clone. Methods used by the authors: Nucleated cell number was recorded as an estimate derived from reference gene primer amplification. Repertoires were generated with immunoSEQ multiplex PCR, while TCRdb's copy carries only in-frame clones and drops some. From that table come the V and J calls and clone size; the DNA was used to work out D and trimming. The top ten hold around 8.2% of the sample, which has roughly 160,000 clones, 65% to 90% seen once. Germline CDR1 is LGHDT and CDR2 is YNNKEL (reference sequence). This CDR3 comprises 11 residues. V lost 6 bases and J lost 4, with 6 bases in between.

The clonotype originates from a man between 60 and 70 years old with acute or convalescent COVID-19. Input material: peripheral blood. The V gene is TRBV3-1 (or the pseudogene TRBV3-2), the J gene TRBJ2-5; D unresolved. In DNA, the CDR3 is TGTGCCAGCAGTACGGGAGAGACCCAGTACTTC. Protein sequence: CASSTGETQYF.